The rows below give T cell receptor beta chains drawn from one sample of a study of radiotherapy plus CTLA-4 blockade in lung cancer. The method was immunoSEQ multiplex PCR; TCRdb's version includes in-frame clones alone and lacks a portion of them. The table shows roughly 100,000 clones, with around 86% occurring only once. This sample comprised peripheral blood, obtained from a patient treated with radiotherapy plus ipilimumab. Receptors were obtained from a human donor with non-small cell lung cancer who had a partial response to radiotherapy plus ipilimumab. CDR3s include the opening cysteine and the closing phenylalanine or tryptophan. D genes are given only for firm matches. Not all rows give a size; the values are once, few, many and, for expanded clones, a class.

CDR3 length: 14; D gene: TRBD2; clone size: few; V gene: TRBV9; J gene: TRBJ2-7; CDR3 protein: CASSVSSGTYEQYF; CDR3 DNA: TGTGCCAGCAGCGTATCTAGCGGGACCTACGAGCAGTACTTC
CDR3 length: 15; D gene: -; clone size: -; V gene: TRBV18; J gene: TRBJ1-1; CDR3 protein: CASSLQRRANTEAFF; CDR3 DNA: TGTGCCAGCTCACTCCAGAGGCGGGCGAACACTGAAGCTTTCTTT
CDR3 length: 15; D gene: -; clone size: -; V gene: TRBV18; J gene: TRBJ2-7; CDR3 protein: CASSPSGFGLDEQYF; CDR3 DNA: TGTGCCAGCTCACCTAGCGGTTTCGGGTTAGACGAGCAGTACTTC
CDR3 length: 14; D gene: TRBD1; clone size: -; V gene: TRBV6-6; J gene: TRBJ1-2; CDR3 protein: CASAPGTANYGYTF; CDR3 DNA: TGTGCCAGCGCCCCCGGGACAGCCAACTATGGCTACACCTTC
CDR3 length: 13; D gene: TRBD1; clone size: -; V gene: TRBV30; J gene: TRBJ1-1; CDR3 protein: CAWTQDRHTEAFF; CDR3 DNA: TGTGCCTGGACCCAGGACAGGCATACTGAAGCTTTCTTT
CDR3 length: 15; D gene: -; clone size: -; V gene: TRBV2; J gene: TRBJ2-2; CDR3 protein: CASRYDGPNTGELFF; CDR3 DNA: TGTGCCAGCCGGTACGATGGGCCAAACACCGGGGAGCTGTTTTTT
CDR3 length: 18; D gene: -; clone size: once; V gene: TRBV9; J gene: TRBJ1-4; CDR3 protein: CASSPTAGGTATNEKLFF; CDR3 DNA: TGTGCCAGCAGCCCCACGGCGGGGGGGACCGCAACTAATGAAAAACTGTTTTTT
CDR3 length: 18; D gene: TRBD2; clone size: -; V gene: TRBV7-2; J gene: TRBJ2-4; CDR3 protein: CASSLAPRSSGSGNIQYF; CDR3 DNA: TGTGCCAGCAGCTTAGCGCCTAGAAGTAGCGGGAGTGGAAACATTCAGTACTTC
CDR3 length: 16; D gene: -; clone size: -; V gene: TRBV5-1; J gene: TRBJ1-3; CDR3 protein: CASSLEGQVTGDTIYF; CDR3 DNA: TGCGCCAGCAGCTTGGAGGGACAAGTGACAGGAGACACCATATATTTT
CDR3 length: 18; D gene: TRBD2; clone size: -; V gene: TRBV4-2; J gene: TRBJ2-1; CDR3 protein: CASSQMPLAGLFYNEQFF; CDR3 DNA: TGTGCCAGCAGCCAAATGCCCCTAGCGGGACTTTTCTACAATGAGCAGTTCTTC
CDR3 length: 14; D gene: -; clone size: -; V gene: TRBV5-1; J gene: TRBJ2-7; CDR3 protein: CASSLEGRTYEQYF; CDR3 DNA: TGCGCCAGCAGCTTGGAAGGGAGAACCTACGAGCAGTACTTC
CDR3 length: 15; D gene: TRBD1; clone size: -; V gene: TRBV6-5; J gene: TRBJ1-5; CDR3 protein: CASTDLRGRYQPQHF; CDR3 DNA: TGTGCCAGCACCGACCTCAGGGGGAGATATCAGCCCCAGCATTTT
CDR3 length: 13; D gene: -; clone size: -; V gene: TRBV5-1; J gene: TRBJ1-6; CDR3 protein: CASSLNGNSPLHF; CDR3 DNA: TGCGCCAGCAGCTTAAACGGGAATTCACCCCTCCACTTT
CDR3 length: 13; D gene: TRBD1; clone size: few; V gene: TRBV28; J gene: TRBJ1-1; CDR3 protein: CATGTGMNTEAFF; CDR3 DNA: TGTGCCACAGGGACAGGGATGAACACTGAAGCTTTCTTT
CDR3 length: 19; D gene: -; clone size: -; V gene: TRBV5-4; J gene: TRBJ1-5; CDR3 protein: CASSPSLSTGRYSNQPQHF; CDR3 DNA: TGTGCCAGCAGCCCCTCACTTAGTACAGGGAGATATAGCAATCAGCCCCAGCATTTT
CDR3 length: 16; D gene: TRBD2; clone size: -; V gene: TRBV28; J gene: TRBJ2-1; CDR3 protein: CASSSKLATKVGEQFF; CDR3 DNA: TGTGCCAGCAGTTCAAAACTAGCGACAAAGGTTGGTGAGCAGTTCTTC
CDR3 length: 16; D gene: TRBD2; clone size: -; V gene: TRBV2; J gene: TRBJ2-1; CDR3 protein: CASRSGGASIANEQFF; CDR3 DNA: TGTGCCAGCAGGTCGGGAGGGGCATCGATCGCTAATGAGCAGTTCTTC
CDR3 length: 14; D gene: -; clone size: -; V gene: TRBV5-3; J gene: TRBJ1-1; CDR3 protein: CASNPGQPNTEAFF; CDR3 DNA: TGTGCCAGCAATCCCGGACAGCCGAACACTGAAGCTTTCTTT
CDR3 length: 20; D gene: TRBD2; clone size: -; V gene: TRBV5-4; J gene: TRBJ2-7; CDR3 protein: CASSWGGPVGLAGGDGEQYF; CDR3 DNA: TGTGCCAGCAGCTGGGGGGGACCCGTGGGACTAGCGGGAGGGGACGGCGAGCAGTACTTC
CDR3 length: 14; D gene: -; clone size: -; V gene: TRBV7-8; J gene: TRBJ2-2; CDR3 protein: CASSPQGNTGELFF; CDR3 DNA: TGTGCCAGCAGCCCCCAGGGGAACACCGGGGAGCTGTTTTTT
CDR3 length: 13; D gene: -; clone size: -; V gene: TRBV7-6; J gene: TRBJ1-5; CDR3 protein: CASSLQQGQPQHF; CDR3 DNA: TGTGCCAGCAGCCTCCAACAGGGCCAGCCCCAGCATTTT
CDR3 length: 15; D gene: -; clone size: few; V gene: TRBV6-1; J gene: TRBJ2-4; CDR3 protein: CASTAGGAQRNIQYF; CDR3 DNA: TGTGCCAGCACCGCTGGGGGGGCTCAACGGAACATTCAGTACTTC
CDR3 length: 14; D gene: TRBD2; clone size: -; V gene: TRBV6-5; J gene: TRBJ2-1; CDR3 protein: CASSYFGTSSEQFF; CDR3 DNA: TGTGCCAGCAGTTACTTCGGGACTAGCAGTGAGCAGTTCTTC
CDR3 length: 15; D gene: -; clone size: -; V gene: TRBV21-1; J gene: TRBJ2-7; CDR3 protein: CASRPRSGKIHGQYF; CDR3 DNA: TGTGCCAGCAGACCAAGGTCAGGAAAGATCCACGGGCAGTACTTC
CDR3 length: 14; D gene: -; clone size: -; V gene: TRBV6-5; J gene: TRBJ2-1; CDR3 protein: CASSYVSGGNEQFF; CDR3 DNA: TGTGCCAGCAGTTACGTTAGCGGAGGCAATGAGCAGTTCTTC
CDR3 length: 14; D gene: -; clone size: -; V gene: TRBV7-9; J gene: TRBJ2-3; CDR3 protein: CASSALVETDTQYF; CDR3 DNA: TGTGCCAGCAGCGCCTTAGTAGAAACTGATACGCAGTATTTT
CDR3 length: 15; D gene: TRBD1; clone size: -; V gene: TRBV15; J gene: TRBJ1-5; CDR3 protein: CATSGAQGAIQPQHF; CDR3 DNA: TGTGCCACCAGCGGAGCGCAGGGGGCGATTCAGCCCCAGCATTTT
CDR3 length: 16; D gene: -; clone size: -; V gene: TRBV2; J gene: TRBJ1-2; CDR3 protein: CASGREHPEINYGYTF; CDR3 DNA: TGTGCCAGCGGCAGGGAACACCCTGAGATTAACTATGGCTACACCTTC
CDR3 length: 14; D gene: -; clone size: -; V gene: TRBV5-1; J gene: TRBJ2-7; CDR3 protein: CASSLVGQMGEQYF; CDR3 DNA: TGCGCCAGCAGCTTGGTGGGACAAATGGGGGAGCAGTACTTC
CDR3 length: 15; D gene: -; clone size: once; V gene: TRBV4-2; J gene: TRBJ2-7; CDR3 protein: CASSQVTKGVHEQYF; CDR3 DNA: TGTGCCAGCAGCCAAGTAACCAAGGGAGTCCACGAGCAGTACTTC
CDR3 length: 14; D gene: TRBD1; clone size: -; V gene: TRBV19; J gene: TRBJ1-1; CDR3 protein: CASSPDRGQTEAFF; CDR3 DNA: TGTGCCAGTAGTCCGGACAGGGGGCAGACTGAAGCTTTCTTT
CDR3 length: 16; D gene: -; clone size: -; V gene: TRBV11-3; J gene: TRBJ2-3; CDR3 protein: CASSPQGAGDTDTQYF; CDR3 DNA: TGTGCCAGCAGCCCCCAAGGAGCGGGCGACACAGATACGCAGTATTTT
CDR3 length: 15; D gene: TRBD1; clone size: -; V gene: TRBV5-6; J gene: TRBJ2-7; CDR3 protein: CASSLIMDRGLEQYF; CDR3 DNA: TGTGCCAGCAGCTTGATTATGGACAGGGGGCTCGAGCAGTACTTC
CDR3 length: 14; D gene: TRBD1; clone size: -; V gene: TRBV15; J gene: TRBJ2-7; CDR3 protein: CATSRGQGAYEQYF; CDR3 DNA: TGTGCCACCAGCAGGGGACAGGGGGCCTACGAGCAGTACTTC
CDR3 length: 13; D gene: -; clone size: few; V gene: TRBV29-1; J gene: TRBJ2-5; CDR3 protein: CSVVRGMLETQYF; CDR3 DNA: TGCAGCGTTGTGAGGGGGATGCTAGAGACCCAGTACTTC
CDR3 length: 15; D gene: -; clone size: few; V gene: TRBV21-1; J gene: TRBJ2-7; CDR3 protein: CASSKWAGGTYEQYF; CDR3 DNA: -
CDR3 length: 14; D gene: TRBD1; clone size: few; V gene: TRBV30; J gene: TRBJ1-5; CDR3 protein: CAWGHRGGNQPQHF; CDR3 DNA: TGTGCCTGGGGTCACAGGGGTGGCAATCAGCCCCAGCATTTT
CDR3 length: 15; D gene: TRBD1; clone size: -; V gene: TRBV12-5; J gene: TRBJ2-1; CDR3 protein: CASGPGTGVYNEQFF; CDR3 DNA: TGTGCTAGTGGGCCCGGGACAGGGGTATACAATGAGCAGTTCTTC
CDR3 length: 12; D gene: -; clone size: -; V gene: TRBV29-1; J gene: TRBJ1-1; CDR3 protein: CSVVPGWGEAFF; CDR3 DNA: TGCAGCGTTGTCCCAGGGTGGGGTGAAGCTTTCTTT
CDR3 length: 11; D gene: -; clone size: few; V gene: TRBV30; J gene: TRBJ2-5; CDR3 protein: CAWSPEQTQYF; CDR3 DNA: TGTGCCTGGAGCCCCGAGCAGACCCAGTACTTC
CDR3 length: 14; D gene: TRBD2; clone size: -; V gene: TRBV28; J gene: TRBJ2-1; CDR3 protein: CASGTSGIRGEQFF; CDR3 DNA: TGTGCCAGCGGGACTAGCGGGATTCGTGGTGAGCAGTTCTTC
CDR3 length: 14; D gene: -; clone size: -; V gene: TRBV6-6; J gene: TRBJ1-2; CDR3 protein: CASSYHRPPPKALF; CDR3 DNA: TGTGCCAGCAGTTACCACAGGCCTCCGCCCAAGGCCCTCTTC
CDR3 length: 13; D gene: -; clone size: once; V gene: TRBV7-9; J gene: TRBJ1-1; CDR3 protein: CASSQGQNTEAFF; CDR3 DNA: TGTGCCAGCAGCCAAGGACAGAACACTGAAGCTTTCTTT
CDR3 length: 15; D gene: -; clone size: -; V gene: TRBV5-1; J gene: TRBJ2-1; CDR3 protein: CASSLVTRGYNEQFF; CDR3 DNA: TGCGCCAGCAGCTTGGTGACTAGAGGATACAATGAGCAGTTCTTC
CDR3 length: 12; D gene: -; clone size: -; V gene: TRBV15; J gene: TRBJ2-3; CDR3 protein: CATSRGADTQYF; CDR3 DNA: TGTGCCACCAGCAGAGGAGCAGATACGCAGTATTTT
CDR3 length: 14; D gene: TRBD2; clone size: once; V gene: TRBV27; J gene: TRBJ2-3; CDR3 protein: CASSLPGGGDTQYF; CDR3 DNA: TGTGCCAGCAGTTTACCGGGGGGGGGAGATACGCAGTATTTT
CDR3 length: 13; D gene: -; clone size: -; V gene: TRBV5-4; J gene: TRBJ2-7; CDR3 protein: CASSSRSSYEQYF; CDR3 DNA: TGTGCCAGCAGCTCTAGGTCCTCCTACGAGCAGTACTTC
CDR3 length: 16; D gene: -; clone size: -; V gene: TRBV27; J gene: TRBJ1-2; CDR3 protein: CASSFGRTNTNYGYTF; CDR3 DNA: TGTGCCAGCAGTTTCGGACGGACTAATACTAACTATGGCTACACCTTC
CDR3 length: 14; D gene: -; clone size: -; V gene: TRBV19; J gene: TRBJ1-2; CDR3 protein: CASSIDDKVYGYTF; CDR3 DNA: TGTGCCAGTAGTATAGATGACAAGGTCTATGGCTACACCTTC
CDR3 length: 16; D gene: TRBD1; clone size: -; V gene: TRBV7-3; J gene: TRBJ2-7; CDR3 protein: CASSSAGQGESYEQYF; CDR3 DNA: TGTGCCAGCAGCTCCGCAGGACAGGGGGAGTCCTACGAGCAGTACTTC
CDR3 length: 16; D gene: TRBD2; clone size: few; V gene: TRBV27; J gene: TRBJ2-3; CDR3 protein: CASSLSGRWSTDTQYF; CDR3 DNA: TGTGCCAGCAGTTTGAGCGGGAGATGGAGTACAGATACGCAGTATTTT
CDR3 length: 17; D gene: TRBD1; clone size: -; V gene: TRBV25-1; J gene: TRBJ2-3; CDR3 protein: CASSFWDREKGTDTQYF; CDR3 DNA: TGTGCCAGCAGTTTTTGGGACAGGGAAAAAGGGACAGATACGCAGTATTTT